A selection of T cell receptor beta chains follows, all from one sample in a study of cytomegalovirus exposure and HLA in healthy donors. Data came from immunoSEQ multiplex PCR; TCRdb stores just in-frame clones and leaves some out. This table has about 180,000 clones, roughly 80% appearing once. The material sequenced was PBMCs. These TCRs come from a male donor in good health and CMV-seronegative. The conserved cysteine and the conserved F or W are not part of the CDR3 here.

CDR3 protein	V gene	J gene
ASSLGQGGEQF	TRBV28	TRBJ2-1
ASSSGTVNTEAF	TRBV6-1	TRBJ1-1
ASSLSKSGRFHNEQF	TRBV27	TRBJ2-1
ASSLRGTALREQY	TRBV5-6	TRBJ2-7
SVEGQRNTEAF	TRBV29-1	TRBJ1-1
ASSRTSGTDTQY	TRBV6-6	TRBJ2-3
SVVDPMTGTSYEQY	TRBV29-1	TRBJ2-7
ASRFPGNQPQH	TRBV6-1	TRBJ1-5
ASSQDGLRGSPLH	TRBV4-2	TRBJ1-6
ASSFRGQGADTQY	TRBV13	TRBJ2-3
ASSGGSSATYNEQF	TRBV5-4	TRBJ2-1
ASSTTGASGNTIY	TRBV27	TRBJ1-3
ASSQLGVQRRDLTYNEQF	TRBV13	TRBJ2-1
ASSHRTGGYEQY	TRBV4-1	TRBJ2-7
ASSRDSLPGVGTGELF	TRBV4-1	TRBJ2-2
ASGLVWVKRRHYEQY	TRBV12-5	TRBJ2-7
ASSVGGNRNSPLH	TRBV9	TRBJ1-6
ASKLTGGNNEQF	TRBV28	TRBJ2-1
SVGFTGALNTEAF	TRBV29-1	TRBJ1-1
ASSQSGNTGELF	TRBV28	TRBJ2-2
ASSLDRAYEQY	TRBV4-1	TRBJ2-7
ATSPLGSEETQY	TRBV15	TRBJ2-5
AWSVRRGGPDTQY	TRBV30	TRBJ2-3
ASSIPQGTSGRSTDTQY	TRBV7-9	TRBJ2-3
AWTQGYSGNTIY	TRBV30	TRBJ1-3
ASSQRATGFANEKLF	TRBV4-1	TRBJ1-4
ASSRDRGRDQPQH	TRBV2	TRBJ1-5
ASSSTPGLTDTQY	TRBV7-3	TRBJ2-3
ASSSLYEQF	TRBV7-8	TRBJ2-1
ASSSTGTGGKTGELF	TRBV18	TRBJ2-2
ASSFLGTGPYEQY	TRBV5-6	TRBJ2-7
ASSLETGVTPLH	TRBV5-1	TRBJ1-6
ASPDRRKQF	TRBV2	TRBJ2-1
ASSPTRGNQPQH	TRBV6-5	TRBJ1-5
ASSRDSYYEQY	TRBV5-1	TRBJ2-7
ASSATGGFWNQPQH	TRBV28	TRBJ1-5
ASSLAKGQGVDEQY	TRBV5-7	TRBJ2-7
ATSAGTGAYEQY	TRBV15	TRBJ2-7
ASSQGPHGTSVAYEQF	TRBV4-2	TRBJ2-1
ASSPRSQVSTDTQY	TRBV5-4	TRBJ2-3
ATNTLAGGNTGELF	TRBV10-3	TRBJ2-2
ASSLDMGGALDGYT	TRBV28	TRBJ1-2
ASSPVLGTGEQY	TRBV7-9	TRBJ2-7
AWATGRTGNTIY	TRBV30	TRBJ1-3
ASSRTSGSKYEQY	TRBV5-1	TRBJ2-7
ASSPGVHYEQY	TRBV27	TRBJ2-7
ASSFYLANEQF	TRBV5-4	TRBJ2-1
ASSLGGTDTGNTIY	TRBV5-4	TRBJ1-3
ASSSGRVTNEKLF	TRBV5-6	TRBJ1-4
ASSSRPGGTQY	TRBV6-5	TRBJ2-5
ASSQDTLFRETQY	TRBV4-1	TRBJ2-5
ASSWDTRGTQY	TRBV27	TRBJ2-5
ASRLTGNQPQH	TRBV28	TRBJ1-5
ASSQDSAGGPF	TRBV4-3	TRBJ2-1